This entry describes one T cell receptor beta chain. Methods used by the authors: Reference gene primer amplification gave nucleated cell count estimates. Generated by immunoSEQ multiplex PCR, the TCRdb table keeps only in-frame clones and is missing some. V, J and clone size were drawn from that table, and D and trimming were deduced from the DNA. The table has about 370,000 clones, around 92% seen once. During active infection, Seattle patients enrolled and were then monitored through disease. This specimen comes from a study of blood T cell repertoires in COVID-19. On the study more broadly: The United States, Italy and Spain supplied acute and convalescent COVID-19 samples. In each case, the material was cDNA or gDNA derived from T cells, B-cell-depleted T cells, or PBMCs.

The origin of this receptor is a woman in her twenties or thirties with COVID-19, enrolled during active disease. The sample was peripheral blood.

Here the CDR3 reads CANPTKKDRGLVQPQHF. CDR3 nucleotides: TGTGCCAACCCTACAAAAAAGGACAGGGGACTAGTTCAGCCCCAGCATTTT. The chain is built from TRBV28 and TRBJ1-5, with TRBD1 matching over 9 bases. Trimming took 10 bases from V and 6 from J; bases not matched to a gene: 19. The CDR3 consists of 17 residues. Germline CDR1 reads MDHEN; CDR2 reads SYDVKM.